The 20 T cell receptor beta chains below all came from one sample that was sequenced in a study of blood T cell repertoires in COVID-19. Sequenced by immunoSEQ multiplex PCR; TCRdb stores in-frame clones only, minus some. The table lists 120,000 to 150,000 clones, approximately 86% of them singletons, with about 4.1% in the top ten. Source material: PBMCs or T cells enriched from blood (not recorded which). These receptors were obtained from a woman aged 40 to 50 who had been exposed to COVID-19.

The rearrangement uses TRBV4-1 and TRBJ2-4; 7 positions agree with TRBD2. Germline lookup yields CDR1 MGHRA and CDR2 YSYEKL. The CDR3 is 15 residues long. V shed 1 base and J 0 bases; nucleotides not matched to a gene: 0. In DNA form, the CDR3 reads TGCGCCAGCAGCCAAGGGGGGGGAGCCAAAAACATTCAGTACTTC. It yields the protein CASSQGGGAKNIQYF.

The V and J genes are TRBV4-1 and TRBJ2-1, with 11 bases lining up with TRBD2. With 0 bases clipped from V and 4 bases from J, the junction kept 2 bases outside the gene matches. The CDR3 spans 16 residues. From germline, CDR1 is MGHRA and CDR2 YSYEKL. The CDR3 loop reads CASSQDPSGGYNEQFF. The DNA for the CDR3 is TGCGCCAGCAGCCAAGATCCTAGCGGGGGGTACAATGAGCAGTTCTTC.

This clone was counted a few times. The chain links TRBV7-8 to TRBJ1-2; TRBD1 might be the D (5 bases). The ends were cut back, 2 bases at V and 7 bases at J, with 14 bases in the middle. This CDR3 is 14 amino acids long. Germline V lookup: CDR1 SGHVS, CDR2 FQNEAQ. For the CDR3, the DNA is TGTGCCAGCAGCTTACCAGGGAGGTTAGGTGGCTACACCTTC. Translation gives CASSLPGRLGGYTF.

This sequence joins TRBV6-5 and TRBJ2-7; the match to TRBD1 covers 8 bases. The trim removed 8 bases at V and 2 bases at J, leaving 5 bases unmatched. Germline V CDR1 and CDR2: MNHEY, SVGAGI. The CDR3 covers 13 residues. In nucleotides, the CDR3 is TGTGCCAGCCGACAGGGGCTGGCCTACGAGCAGTACTTC. Amino acid sequence: CASRQGLAYEQYF.

The V gene is TRBV7-8, the J gene TRBJ2-1; 12 nucleotides match TRBD2. This CDR3 is built from 19 residues. Germline CDR1 is SGHVS and CDR2 is FQNEAQ. V trimming: 3 bases; J trimming: 0 bases; junction bases outside the gene matches: 9. CDR3 sequence (DNA): TGTGCCAGCAGCTTGATCCCACTAGCGGGGGGTTACTCCTACAATGAGCAGTTCTTC. It encodes CASSLIPLAGGYSYNEQFF.

The CDR3 DNA is TGTGCCAGCAGCGTAGGGACAGGGCTGGGCACTGAAGCTTTCTTT. This encodes CASSVGTGLGTEAFF. This sequence joins TRBV11-2 and TRBJ1-1, with 9 bases aligning to TRBD1. Per germline, CDR1 SGHAT and CDR2 FQNNGV. The ends lost 5 bases at V and 4 bases at J; junction bases unmatched: 8. The CDR3 is 15 amino acids.

The CDR3 DNA reads TGTGCCAGTAGTATAGATACCATACTTAATCAGCCCCAGCATTTT. Protein sequence: CASSIDTILNQPQHF. This sequence joins TRBV19 and TRBJ1-5; no reliable D call. The CDR3 is made up of 15 amino acids. Germline lookup yields CDR1 LNHDA and CDR2 SQIVND (reference sequence). V shed 0 bases and J shed 4 bases, with 10 bases lying between them.

This clone is a singleton in its sample. The V and J genes are TRBV7-6 and TRBJ2-2, with 7 bases matching TRBD1. Germline trimming cut 1 base from V and 1 base from J; bases unmatched to any gene: 0. The CDR3 has 15 amino acids. Germline values: CDR1 SGHVS, CDR2 FNYEAQ. CDR3 sequence (DNA): TGTGCCAGCAGCTTAGGGGACAGGAACACCGGGGAGCTGTTTTTT. Its translation: CASSLGDRNTGELFF. Based on the CDR3 plus reference TRBV7-6 and TRBJ2-2, the full variable domain is GAGVSQSPRYKVTKRGQDVALRCDPISGHVSLYWYRQALGQGPEFLTYFNYEAQQDKSGLPNDRFSAERPEGSISTLTIQRTEQRDSAMYRCASSLGDRNTGELFFGEGSRLTVL.

This clone was found once. The CDR3 region is CASSVQGNEQFF. The CDR3 DNA is TGTGCCAGCAGTGTACAGGGGAATGAGCAGTTCTTC. The chain recombines TRBV25-1 with TRBJ2-1, with TRBD1 identical over 7 bases. CDR1 and CDR2 (germline): MGHDK, SYGVNS. Trimming cost V 4 bases and J 7 bases; bases outside gene matches: 1. The CDR3 is 12 residues long.

The chain uses TRBV7-8 and TRBJ2-3, with TRBD1 identical over 8 bases. Germline V gene lookup returns CDR1 SGHVS and CDR2 FQNEAQ. The CDR3 loop spans 20 amino acids. The V segment lost 3 bases and the J segment 4 bases; nucleotides outside the gene matches: 21. The CDR3 DNA reads TGTGCCAGCAGCTTGGAAGGACAGGGCGAGAGGTGGGGTGGCGCAGATACGCAGTATTTT. Amino acid sequence: CASSLEGQGERWGGADTQYF.

The CDR3 nucleotides are TGCAGCGTCGGCCTCGGGAGTGGCTACACCTTC. It is translated as CSVGLGSGYTF. The chain employs TRBV29-1 and TRBJ1-2; the D is unclear. This CDR3 has 11 residues. Between the trimmed V and J ends, which lost 6 bases and 7 bases, there was a span of 12 bases. Germline V gene lookup returns CDR1 SQVTM and CDR2 ANQGSEA.

The V gene is TRBV28, the J gene TRBJ2-7, with TRBD2 matching 7 bases. Trimming cost V 4 bases and J 3 bases; bases outside gene matches: 6. CDR3 length: 14 amino acids. Germline values: CDR1 MDHEN, CDR2 SYDVKM. The CDR3 coding sequence is TGTGCCAGCAGTTCCTCGGGAGGAGACTACGAGCAGTACTTC. As protein: CASSSSGGDYEQYF.

This rearrangement joins TRBV3-1 (or the pseudogene TRBV3-2) to TRBJ1-1; the D is unclear. Trimming pared 3 bases from V and 4 bases from J, leaving 9 bases between. The CDR3 loop spans 13 amino acids. Germline CDR1 LGHDT, CDR2 YNNKEL (reference sequence). The CDR3 sequence: CASSQVSGTEAFF. The CDR3 DNA sequence: TGTGCCAGCAGCCAGGTTTCCGGCACTGAAGCTTTCTTT.

This chain joins TRBV28 and TRBJ1-2, with D perhaps TRBD1 (6 bases). The V gene lost 3 bases and the J gene lost 1 base, with 12 bases spanning the gap. From germline, CDR1 is MDHEN and CDR2 SYDVKM. The CDR3 covers 15 residues. In DNA form, the CDR3 reads TGTGCCAGCAGTTTGGGGGGGCCCTTTAACTATGGCTACACCTTC. Protein sequence: CASSLGGPFNYGYTF.

V and J are TRBV11-2 and TRBJ2-2; 9 nucleotides line up with TRBD2. The CDR3 has 15 residues. V trimming: 6 bases; J trimming: 6 bases; junction bases outside the gene matches: 8. The germline CDR1 and CDR2 sequences are SGHAT and FQNNGV. The CDR3 sequence is CASSSGTSSAGELFF. The CDR3 bases are TGTGCCAGCAGTTCCGGGACTAGCTCTGCCGGGGAGCTGTTTTTT.

This clone was seen a single time. The rearrangement uses TRBV4-3 and TRBJ2-7; a possible D gene is TRBD2 (6 bases). Trimming shortened V by 2 bases and J by 7 bases, and 12 bases separated the two germline ends. The CDR3 runs to 13 residues. CDR1 and CDR2 (germline): LGHNA, YSLEER. This CDR3 reads CASSQQREREQYF. CDR3 DNA sequence: TGCGCCAGCAGCCAACAACGGGAGAGAGAGCAGTACTTC.

The chain combines TRBV10-3 with TRBJ2-3; the match to TRBD2 covers 9 bases. The CDR3 runs 15 residues. Germline lookup yields CDR1 ENHRY and CDR2 SYGVKD. Losses at the gene ends were 3 bases for V and 2 bases for J; bases not matched to a gene: 3. CDR3 amino acids: CAISDPGLATDTQYF. The CDR3 nucleotides read TGTGCCATCAGTGATCCGGGACTAGCCACAGATACGCAGTATTTT.

The gene calls are TRBV6-5 and TRBJ2-5; 9 bases fit TRBD1. J gave up 7 bases and V 10 bases, and 13 bases lay outside the gene matches. The CDR3 contains 14 residues. Germline lookup yields CDR1 MNHEY and CDR2 SVGAGI. The CDR3 coding sequence is TGTGCCATCACCTATGACAGGGGGTCGGGGACCCAGTACTTC. Its protein product is CAITYDRGSGTQYF.

This clone was counted between two and nine times. The chain combines TRBV3-1 (or the pseudogene TRBV3-2) with TRBJ1-5; D is unresolved. V lost 0 bases to trimming and J lost 4 bases, with 10 bases between them. This CDR3 is built from 15 residues. The germline gives CDR1 LGHDT, CDR2 YNNKEL (reference sequence). The CDR3 nucleotides read TGTGCCAGCAGCCAAGATCTTACAGATAATCAGCCCCAGCATTTT. Its protein is CASSQDLTDNQPQHF.

The chain uses TRBV6-5 and TRBJ1-2; tentatively, D is TRBD1 (5 bases). The V gene lost 6 bases and the J gene lost 6 bases, with 11 bases spanning the gap. Germline V gene sequence: CDR1 MNHEY, CDR2 SVGAGI. This CDR3 spans 12 amino acids. CDR3 coding DNA: TGTGCCAGCAGCACGGGGGTGAATGGCTACACCTTC. Translation: CASSTGVNGYTF.